Sequencing of this T cell receptor beta chain was carried out in a study of shared clonotypes between healthy human individuals. Recent acute infections and vaccinations were absent in the healthy HIV-negative adult donors. The donor cohort consisted entirely of Caucasian adults residing in Nashville, Tennessee. Deep was the level at which the assay was run. Unsorted PBMC replicate PCRs used 250 to 300 ng DNA, 25,000 to 30,000 T cell genomes. Sequencing was performed with immunoSEQ multiplex PCR; in TCRdb, only in-frame clones are kept and a portion is missing. The sample lists a few hundred thousand clones, around 79% occurring once. The CDR3 totals 13 residues. Germline V gene data show CDR1 as KGHSH and CDR2 as LQKENI. The V end lost 6 bases, the J end lost 2 bases, and 9 bases lay between the germline ends.

The V call is TRBV18, the J call TRBJ2-3; D perhaps matches TRBD2 (5 bases). The sequence came from a middle-aged woman in good health. Some clones in this sample may be carry-over from other donors' samples. Sequenced material: PBMCs. The CDR3 nucleotides read TGTGCCAGCTCCTCCGGGAACACAGATACGCAGTATTTT. Translated, it gives CASSSGNTDTQYF.